This T cell receptor beta chain was sequenced during a study of blood T cell repertoires in COVID-19. Clones were sequenced by immunoSEQ multiplex PCR, and TCRdb holds only the in-frame ones, with some missing. The table has 150,000 to 200,000 clones, approximately 86% seen once. This receptor was identified in a man between 65 and 85 years old with acute or convalescent COVID-19. The material sequenced was peripheral blood.

For the CDR3, the DNA is TGTGCCAGCAGTTTATCAGGGGGGGAGACCTACGAGCAGTACTTC. Its translation is CASSLSGGETYEQYF. V usage is TRBV27 and J usage is TRBJ2-7; maybe TRBD2 (7 bases). CDR3 size: 15 residues. V lost 0 bases, J lost 2 bases, and 11 bases lay in between. In germline, CDR1 is MNHEY, CDR2 SMNVEV (reference sequence).